The T cell receptor beta chain under discussion was sequenced for a study of blood T cell repertoires in COVID-19. Study-wide background: COVID-19 samples, acute and convalescent, were from the United States, Italy and Spain. PBMCs, B-cell-depleted T cells, or T cells provided the cDNA or gDNA that made up the material.

V was trimmed by 2 bases and J by 5 bases, leaving 15 bases between them. Germline V gene data show CDR1 as SQVTM and CDR2 as ANQGSEA. The CDR3 extends over 14 amino acids. In the authors' methods: Scientists estimated how many nucleated cells there were by amplifying reference gene primers. Profiling relied on immunoSEQ multiplex PCR, and the TCRdb table lists in-frame clones only, not all of them. V and J calls and clone size are those listed in that table; D and trimming were worked out from the DNA. This sample carries some 220,000 clones, 92% of them seen once, and the ten largest clones take 0.83%. Seattle patients were enrolled while actively infected and followed longitudinally.

The clonotype comes from a man aged 30-40 years with COVID-19, enrolled during active disease. The sample consisted of peripheral blood. The chain combines TRBV29-1 with TRBJ2-5; perhaps TRBD2 as D (6 bases). The CDR3 DNA sequence: TGCAGCGTTGAAACTAGAACTAGCCGGGAGACCCAGTACTTC. This encodes CSVETRTSRETQYF.